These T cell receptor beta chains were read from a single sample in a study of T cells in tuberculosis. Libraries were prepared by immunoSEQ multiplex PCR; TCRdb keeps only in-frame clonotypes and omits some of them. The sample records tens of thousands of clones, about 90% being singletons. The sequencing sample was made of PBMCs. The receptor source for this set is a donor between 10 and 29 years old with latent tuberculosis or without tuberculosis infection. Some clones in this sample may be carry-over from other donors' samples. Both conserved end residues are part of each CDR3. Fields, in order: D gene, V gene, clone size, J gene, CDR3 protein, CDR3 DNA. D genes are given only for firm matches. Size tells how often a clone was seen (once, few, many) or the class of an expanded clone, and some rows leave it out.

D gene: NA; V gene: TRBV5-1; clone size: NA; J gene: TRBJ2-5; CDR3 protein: CASSLERGRETQYF; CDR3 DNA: TGCGCCAGCAGCTTGGAAAGGGGCCGGGAGACCCAGTACTTC
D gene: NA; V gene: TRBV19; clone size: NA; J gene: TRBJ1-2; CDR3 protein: CASSRNGGNTYGYTF; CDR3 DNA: TGTGCCAGTAGTAGGAATGGGGGGAACACCTATGGCTACACCTTC
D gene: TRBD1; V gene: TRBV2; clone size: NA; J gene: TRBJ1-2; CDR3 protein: CASSGTGPYGYTF; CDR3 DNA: TGTGCCAGCAGCGGGACAGGCCCCTATGGCTACACCTTC
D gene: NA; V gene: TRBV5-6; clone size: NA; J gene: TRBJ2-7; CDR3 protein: CASSGQGPMREQYF; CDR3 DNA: TGTGCCAGCAGTGGGCAGGGGCCCATGAGGGAGCAGTACTTC
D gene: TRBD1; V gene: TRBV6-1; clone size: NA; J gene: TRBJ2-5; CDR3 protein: CASRKDRVGQETQYF; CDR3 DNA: TGTGCCAGCAGAAAAGACAGGGTGGGACAAGAGACCCAGTACTTC
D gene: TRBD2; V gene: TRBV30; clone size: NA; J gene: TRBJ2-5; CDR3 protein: CAWSNLADQETQYF; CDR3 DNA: TGTGCCTGGAGTAACCTAGCGGACCAAGAGACCCAGTACTTC
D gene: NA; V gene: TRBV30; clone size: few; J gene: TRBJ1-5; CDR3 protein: CAWSKRGSGSNQPQHF; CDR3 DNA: TGTGCCTGGAGTAAAAGGGGAAGTGGAAGCAATCAGCCCCAGCATTTT
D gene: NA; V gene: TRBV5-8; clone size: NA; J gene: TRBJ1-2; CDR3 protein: CASSWAGQFSGGYTF; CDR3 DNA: TGTGCCAGCAGCTGGGCCGGACAGTTTTCGGGTGGCTACACCTTC
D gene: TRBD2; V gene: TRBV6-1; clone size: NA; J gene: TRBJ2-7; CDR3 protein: CASRASGRGAYEQYF; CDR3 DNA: TGTGCCAGCAGGGCTAGCGGGAGGGGGGCCTACGAGCAGTACTTC
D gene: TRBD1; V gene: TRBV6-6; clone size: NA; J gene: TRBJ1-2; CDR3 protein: CASSYPPDRGNGYTF; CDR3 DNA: TGTGCCAGCAGTTACCCCCCCGACAGGGGTAATGGCTACACCTTC
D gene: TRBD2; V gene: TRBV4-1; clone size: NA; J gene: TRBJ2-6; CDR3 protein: CASSPLVLAGSSGANVLTF; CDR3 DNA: TGCGCCAGCAGCCCCCTCGTACTAGCGGGAAGCTCTGGGGCCAACGTCCTGACTTTC
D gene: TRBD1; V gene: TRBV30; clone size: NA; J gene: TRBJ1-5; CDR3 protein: CAWSGFIYDKQGVPNQPQHF; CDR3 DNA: TGTGCCTGGAGTGGCTTTATATATGACAAGCAGGGGGTTCCCAATCAGCCCCAGCATTTT
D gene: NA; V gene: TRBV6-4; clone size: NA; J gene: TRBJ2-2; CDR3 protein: CASSAILTGELFF; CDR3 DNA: TGTGCCAGCAGTGCCATACTAACCGGGGAGCTGTTTTTT
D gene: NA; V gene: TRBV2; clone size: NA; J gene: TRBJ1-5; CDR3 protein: CASSEPYSNQPQHF; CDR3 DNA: TGTGCCAGCAGCGAACCCTATAGCAATCAGCCCCAGCATTTT
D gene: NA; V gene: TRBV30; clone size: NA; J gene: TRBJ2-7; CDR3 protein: CAWRGQSYEQYF; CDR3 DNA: TGTGCCTGGAGAGGACAGTCCTACGAGCAGTACTTC
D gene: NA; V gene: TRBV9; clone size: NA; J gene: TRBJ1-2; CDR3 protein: CASSVGQSYGYTF; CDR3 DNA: TGTGCCAGCAGCGTAGGCCAGTCCTATGGCTACACCTTC
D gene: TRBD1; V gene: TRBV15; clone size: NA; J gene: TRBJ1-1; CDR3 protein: CATSPGVQGANTEAFF; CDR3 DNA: TGTGCCACCAGCCCGGGTGTACAGGGGGCGAACACTGAAGCTTTCTTT
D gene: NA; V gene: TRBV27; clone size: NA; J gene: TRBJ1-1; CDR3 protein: CASSAGTSEAFF; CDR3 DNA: TGTGCCAGCAGTGCCGGGACAAGCGAAGCTTTCTTT
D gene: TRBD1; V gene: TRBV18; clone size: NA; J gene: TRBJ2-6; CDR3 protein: CASSPPGQGVAAANVLTF; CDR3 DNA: TGTGCCAGCTCACCACCCGGACAGGGGGTTGCTGCGGCCAACGTCCTGACTTTC
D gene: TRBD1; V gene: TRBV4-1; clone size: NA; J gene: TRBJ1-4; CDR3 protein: CASSGWQGDEKLFF; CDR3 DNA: TGCGCCAGCAGCGGGTGGCAGGGGGATGAAAAACTGTTTTTT
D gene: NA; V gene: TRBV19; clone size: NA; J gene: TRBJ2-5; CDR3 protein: CASSPGGETQYF; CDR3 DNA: TGTGCCAGTAGTCCAGGAGGGGAGACCCAGTACTTC
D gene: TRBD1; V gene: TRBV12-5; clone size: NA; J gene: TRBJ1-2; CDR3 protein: CASGLVLGTGGRPNYGYTF; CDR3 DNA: TGTGCTAGTGGTTTGGTACTCGGGACAGGGGGCAGGCCTAACTATGGCTACACCTTC
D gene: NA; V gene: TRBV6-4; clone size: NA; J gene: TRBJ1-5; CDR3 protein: CASSFQYNQPQHF; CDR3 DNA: TGTGCCAGCAGTTTCCAGTACAATCAGCCCCAGCATTTT
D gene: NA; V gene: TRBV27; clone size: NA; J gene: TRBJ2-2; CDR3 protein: CASSLQTNTGELFF; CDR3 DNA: TGTGCCAGCAGTTTACAGACGAACACCGGGGAGCTGTTTTTT
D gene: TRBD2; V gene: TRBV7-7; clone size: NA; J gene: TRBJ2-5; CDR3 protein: CASSLNPGGQETQYF; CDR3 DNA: TGTGCCAGCAGCTTAAATCCGGGAGGGCAAGAGACCCAGTACTTC
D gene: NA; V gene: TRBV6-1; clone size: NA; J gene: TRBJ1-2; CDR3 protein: CASSEVSKATGYGYTF; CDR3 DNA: TGTGCCAGCAGTGAAGTCAGTAAGGCAACGGGCTATGGCTACACCTTC
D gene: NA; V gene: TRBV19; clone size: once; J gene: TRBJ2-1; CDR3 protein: CASSFTRVLNSYNEQFF; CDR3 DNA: TGTGCCAGTAGCTTTACCCGGGTCCTTAACTCCTACAATGAGCAGTTCTTC
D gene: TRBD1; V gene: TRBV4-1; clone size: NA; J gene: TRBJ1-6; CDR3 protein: CASSQGDRGSGPLHF; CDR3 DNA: TGCGCCAGCAGCCAGGGGGACAGGGGTTCTGGACCCCTCCACTTT
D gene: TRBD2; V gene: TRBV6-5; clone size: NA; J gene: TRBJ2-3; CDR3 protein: CASSFSGFSTDTQYF; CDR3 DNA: TGTGCCAGCAGTTTTAGCGGGTTTAGCACAGATACGCAGTATTTT
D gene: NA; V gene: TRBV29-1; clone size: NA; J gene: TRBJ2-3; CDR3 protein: CSVEGTRQKDTQYF; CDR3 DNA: TGCAGCGTGGAAGGGACAAGGCAAAAGGATACGCAGTATTTT
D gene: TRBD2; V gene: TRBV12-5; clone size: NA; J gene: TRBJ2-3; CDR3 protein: CASGPTSGGALTDTQYF; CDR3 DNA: TGTGCTAGTGGTCCCACTAGCGGGGGGGCCCTGACAGATACGCAGTATTTT
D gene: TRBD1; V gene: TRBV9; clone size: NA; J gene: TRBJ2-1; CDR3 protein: CASSARDRVNNEQFF; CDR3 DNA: TGTGCCAGCAGCGCCCGGGACAGGGTTAATAATGAGCAGTTCTTC
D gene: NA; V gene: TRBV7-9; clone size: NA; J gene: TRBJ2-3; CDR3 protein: CASSPQFSGGTDTQYF; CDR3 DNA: TGTGCCAGCAGCCCCCAATTTAGCGGCGGGACAGATACGCAGTATTTT
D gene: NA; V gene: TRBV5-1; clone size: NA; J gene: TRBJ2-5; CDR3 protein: CASSPSGGSGETQYF; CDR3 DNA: TGCGCCAGCAGCCCCTCTGGGGGGTCCGGGGAGACCCAGTACTTC
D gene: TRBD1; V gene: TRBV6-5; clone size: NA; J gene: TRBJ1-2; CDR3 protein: CASSYRRDRGIRYTF; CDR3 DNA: TGTGCCAGCAGTTACCGCCGGGACAGGGGTATACGCTACACCTTC
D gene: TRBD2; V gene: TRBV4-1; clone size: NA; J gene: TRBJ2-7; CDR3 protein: CASSHPQGGSEQYF; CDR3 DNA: TGCGCCAGCAGCCACCCGCAGGGAGGGAGTGAGCAGTACTTC
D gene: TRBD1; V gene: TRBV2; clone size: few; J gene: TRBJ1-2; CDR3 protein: CASSEDRVSNGYTF; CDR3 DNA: TGTGCCAGCAGTGAGGACAGGGTGTCCAATGGCTACACCTTC
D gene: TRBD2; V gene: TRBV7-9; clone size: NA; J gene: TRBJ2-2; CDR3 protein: CASSQGLAGKNTGELFF; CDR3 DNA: TGTGCCAGCAGCCAGGGACTAGCGGGGAAGAACACCGGGGAGCTGTTTTTT
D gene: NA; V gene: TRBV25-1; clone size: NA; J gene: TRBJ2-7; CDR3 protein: CASSHGTLYEQYF; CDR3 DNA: TGTGCCAGCAGTCATGGCACGCTTTACGAGCAGTACTTC